The rows below give T cell receptor beta chains drawn from one sample of a study of blood T cell repertoires in COVID-19. TCRdb keeps only in-frame clones here, not all; method: immunoSEQ multiplex PCR. This sample has some 280,000 clones, with 89% found just once. Sequencing was performed on peripheral blood. These receptors all come from a woman aged 40 to 50 who had recovered from COVID-19. The CDR3 runs from the conserved cysteine through the conserved F or W. D genes are given only for firm matches. Clone size is stated in some rows and not others, as once, few, many or a class when expanded.

>once|TRBV5-4|TRBJ2-2|TRBD2
CASSSTSGRAIGDGELFF
TGTGCCAGCAGCTCTACTAGCGGGAGGGCCATAGGGGACGGGGAGCTGTTTTTT
>.|TRBV3-1/TRBV3-2|TRBJ2-2|.
CASSLRTTGGELFF
TGTGCCAGCAGTCTCAGGACTACCGGCGGGGAGCTGTTTTTT
>.|TRBV21-1|TRBJ2-3|.
CASSSNREGRPADTQYF
TGTGCCAGCAGCTCAAACAGGGAAGGGCGACCGGCAGATACGCAGTATTTT
>.|TRBV25-1|TRBJ2-3|TRBD2
CASSPLAGGIDTQYF
TGTGCCAGCAGCCCTTTAGCGGGAGGTATAGATACGCAGTATTTT
>.|TRBV27|TRBJ1-3|.
CASKGSGNTIYF
TGTGCCAGCAAGGGGTCTGGAAACACCATATATTTT
>.|TRBV5-1|TRBJ1-2|TRBD1
CASSRDREYGYTF
TGCGCCAGCAGCCGTGACAGGGAATATGGCTACACCTTC
>.|TRBV12-3/TRBV12-4|TRBJ1-5|.
CASTGSNQPQHF
TGTGCCAGCACAGGTAGCAATCAGCCCCAGCATTTT
>.|TRBV24-1|TRBJ2-3|.
CATSDLSFGGTDTQYF
TGTGCCACCAGTGATTTGAGTTTCGGGGGAACAGATACGCAGTATTTT
>.|TRBV6-5|TRBJ1-5|.
CASRGSFYSNQPQHF
TGTGCCAGCAGGGGCAGCTTTTATAGCAATCAGCCCCAGCATTTT
>.|TRBV15|TRBJ1-5|.
CATSNGQLETRGNQPQHF
TGTGCCACCAGCAACGGACAACTCGAAACAAGGGGCAATCAGCCCCAGCATTTT
>.|TRBV30|TRBJ2-2|.
CAWSAGDPNTGELFF
TGTGCCTGGAGTGCGGGAGATCCGAACACCGGGGAGCTGTTTTTT
>.|TRBV25-1|TRBJ2-7|.
CASSDPRVPTYEQYF
TGTGCCAGCAGTGACCCCAGGGTACCAACCTACGAGCAGTACTTC
>.|TRBV7-9|TRBJ1-1|TRBD1
CASSAHRGHGTEAFF
TGTGCCAGCAGCGCCCACAGGGGGCATGGAACTGAAGCTTTCTTT
>.|TRBV18|TRBJ1-4|.
CASSRGENEKLFF
TGTGCCAGCTCACGGGGAGAAAATGAAAAACTGTTTTTT
>.|TRBV7-2|TRBJ2-7|TRBD1
CASSLPGGDEQYF
TGTGCCAGCAGCTTACCAGGGGGCGACGAGCAGTACTTC
>.|TRBV11-2|TRBJ2-2|TRBD2
CASSFPASGSAGELFF
TGTGCCAGCAGCTTCCCCGCTAGCGGGAGTGCGGGGGAGCTGTTTTTT
>.|TRBV18|TRBJ2-2|.
CASSTGQRITGELFF
TGTGCCAGCTCAACCGGACAGAGAATAACCGGGGAGCTGTTTTTT
>.|TRBV27|TRBJ2-3|TRBD2
CASSLLAGSTDTQYF
TGTGCCAGCAGTTTACTAGCGGGGAGCACAGATACGCAGTATTTT
>.|TRBV15|TRBJ2-7|TRBD1
CATSRRQGSTGDEQYF
TGTGCCACCAGCAGACGACAGGGGTCGACCGGGGACGAGCAGTACTTC
>.|TRBV12-3/TRBV12-4|TRBJ1-2|.
CASVLTGNYGYTF
TGTGCCAGCGTCCTTACGGGGAACTATGGCTACACCTTC
>.|TRBV15|TRBJ2-1|.
CATSRASARYNEQFF
TGTGCCACCAGCAGAGCTAGCGCGAGGTACAATGAGCAGTTCTTC
>.|TRBV7-9|TRBJ2-5|TRBD2
CASSLAGSGRALRETQYF
TGTGCCAGCAGCTTAGCGGGTAGCGGGAGGGCCCTCAGGGAGACCCAGTACTTC
>.|TRBV24-1|TRBJ2-1|TRBD2
CATRDSGSSYNEQFF
TGTGCCACCAGAGATAGCGGGAGCTCCTACAATGAGCAGTTCTTC
>once|TRBV19|TRBJ2-7|TRBD2
CAPEAHTGLAGGHEQYF
TGTGCCCCCGAAGCGCATACGGGACTAGCGGGAGGTCACGAGCAGTACTTC
>.|TRBV2|TRBJ1-1|.
CASRGDINTEAFF
TGTGCCAGCAGGGGGGACATAAACACTGAAGCTTTCTTT
>.|TRBV5-1|TRBJ2-7|TRBD2
CASSKGLAGGSYEQYF
TGCGCCAGCAGCAAGGGACTAGCGGGAGGGTCCTACGAGCAGTACTTC
>.|TRBV28|TRBJ2-7|.
CASSRTSGEQYF
TGTGCCAGCAGCCGTACTAGTGGCGAGCAGTACTTC
>.|TRBV10-3|TRBJ1-5|.
CAIRDNPGQPQHF
TGTGCCATCAGGGACAACCCAGGTCAGCCCCAGCATTTT
>.|TRBV19|TRBJ2-1|TRBD2
CASRVQSETSGLFF
TGTGCCAGTAGAGTACAATCCGAGACTAGCGGCTTGTTCTTC
>.|TRBV19|TRBJ1-5|TRBD1
CASSPRQGRGSGNQPQHF
TGTGCCAGTAGTCCGAGACAGGGACGGGGCAGTGGCAATCAGCCCCAGCATTTT
>.|TRBV6-5|TRBJ2-5|.
CASSYERTGYETQYF
TGTGCCAGCAGTTACGAACGAACAGGGTATGAGACCCAGTACTTC
>.|TRBV10-3|TRBJ2-2|TRBD2
CAISGYGTSSVNTGELFF
TGTGCCATCAGTGGGTACGGGACTAGCAGCGTGAACACCGGGGAGCTGTTTTTT
>.|TRBV18|TRBJ2-5|.
CASSPGWGLQETQYF
TGTGCCAGCTCACCGGGTTGGGGGCTTCAAGAGACCCAGTACTTC
>.|TRBV27|TRBJ2-7|.
CASSPRLLYEQYF
TGTGCCAGCAGCCCCAGGCTCCTTTACGAGCAGTACTTC
>.|TRBV4-1|TRBJ2-3|TRBD2
CASSHPTSESTDTQYF
TGCGCCAGCAGCCACCCCACTAGCGAGAGCACAGATACGCAGTATTTT
>.|TRBV30|TRBJ2-7|TRBD1
CAWDRGTHEQYF
TGTGCCTGGGACAGGGGTACCCACGAGCAGTACTTC